These 28 T cell receptor beta chains originate from one sample sequenced in a study of blood T cell repertoires in COVID-19. Generated by immunoSEQ multiplex PCR, the TCRdb table keeps only in-frame clones and is missing some. Among 120,000 to 150,000 clones, approximately 88% were seen once, and the ten largest hold 1.2%. The sequenced material came from PBMCs or T cells enriched from blood (not recorded which). All receptors come from a woman aged 25 to 45 with acute COVID-19.

This rearrangement joins TRBV28 to TRBJ1-1, with D perhaps TRBD1 (6 bases). Trimming took off 6 bases at V and 7 bases at J, with 12 bases between the two ends. The CDR3 loop spans 12 amino acids. CDR1 is MDHEN and CDR2 is SYDVKM in the germline V gene. The CDR3 loop reads CASRVGQHEAFF. The DNA for the CDR3 is TGTGCCAGCAGAGTCGGACAGCATGAAGCTTTCTTT.

This rearrangement joins TRBV27 to TRBJ2-7; 11 bases are shared with TRBD2. Trimming cost V 3 bases and J 5 bases; bases outside gene matches: 6. The CDR3 is made up of 15 amino acids. CDR1 is MNHEY and CDR2 is SMNVEV in the germline V gene (reference sequence). The CDR3 nucleotides read TGTGCCAGCAGTTTCGTGGCTAGCGGGAGGAACGAGCAGTACTTC. The encoded protein is CASSFVASGRNEQYF.

The chain uses TRBV5-1 and TRBJ2-2; maybe TRBD2 (5 bases). This CDR3 region has 14 residues. The germline CDR1 and CDR2 sequences are SGHRS and YFSETQ. The V end lost 0 bases, the J end lost 9 bases, and 12 bases lay between the germline ends. The CDR3 protein is CASSLEAASRELFF. In nucleotides, the CDR3 is TGCGCCAGCAGCTTGGAGGCAGCTAGCAGGGAGCTGTTTTTT.

This sequence joins TRBV5-1 and TRBJ2-3; 8 positions match TRBD1. The germline V gene encodes CDR1 SGHRS and CDR2 YFSETQ. V dropped 2 bases and J dropped 3; count of bases not matched to a gene: 5. The CDR3 length is 15 residues. CDR3 sequence: CASSLGGTGTDTQYF. The CDR3 nucleotides are TGCGCCAGCAGCTTAGGAGGGACAGGAACAGATACGCAGTATTTT. Complete variable domain (other parts from reference TRBV5-1 and TRBJ2-3): KAGVTQTPRYLIKTRGQQVTLSCSPISGHRSVSWYQQTPGQGLQFLFEYFSETQRNKGNFPGRFSGRQFSNSRSEMNVSTLELGDSALYLCASSLGGTGTDTQYFGPGTRLTVL.

The CDR3 region has the DNA TGTGCCAGCACTAGCGGCATCGGGGCAGATACGCAGTATTTT. Protein product: CASTSGIGADTQYF. V is TRBV25-1 and J is TRBJ2-3, with TRBD2 matching over 7 bases. This CDR3 spans 14 amino acids. CDR1 MGHDK and CDR2 SYGVNS come from the germline V gene. After removal of 7 bases from V and 4 bases from J, the junction contained 8 bases not matched to a gene.

The chain carries TRBV11-2 and TRBJ1-5; 10 nucleotides agree with TRBD1. The germline CDR1 and CDR2 sequences are SGHAT and FQNNGV. This CDR3 is 16 amino acids long. The V segment lost 6 bases and the J segment 5 bases; nucleotides outside the gene matches: 10. The DNA for the CDR3 is TGTGCCAGCAGGGCTGGGACAGGGGTCATAGATCAGCCCCAGCATTTT. The encoded protein is CASRAGTGVIDQPQHF. Together with reference TRBV11-2 and TRBJ1-5, the CDR3 gives the full variable domain: EAGVAQSPRYKIIEKRQSVAFWCNPISGHATLYWYQQILGQGPKLLIQFQNNGVVDDSQLPKDRFSAERLKGVDSTLKIQPAKLEDSAVYLCASRAGTGVIDQPQHFGDGTRLSIL.

This clone was observed a single time. The chain recombines TRBV13 with TRBJ2-7; 7 bases agree with TRBD1. The CDR3 extends over 14 amino acids. J was trimmed by 3 bases and V by 5 bases; bases with no gene match: 7. Germline CDR1 reads PRHDT; CDR2 reads FYEKMQ (reference sequence). CDR3 amino acids: CASSTGQSFYEQYF. The DNA for the CDR3 is TGTGCCAGCAGCACGGGACAGAGTTTCTACGAGCAGTACTTC.

The V and J genes are TRBV5-4 and TRBJ2-3; 12 bases fit TRBD2. With V trimmed by 0 bases and J by 4 bases, 3 bases remained unmatched. Germline V gene sequence: CDR1 SGHNT, CDR2 YYREEE (reference sequence). The CDR3 is 16 amino acids. The CDR3 here is CASSLELAGGSDTQYF. As DNA, the CDR3 is TGTGCCAGCAGCTTGGAACTAGCGGGAGGATCAGATACGCAGTATTTT.

The chain joins TRBV7-8 to TRBJ2-7, with TRBD1 identical over 8 bases. The CDR3 contains 15 residues. Per the germline V gene, CDR1 is SGHVS and CDR2 is FQNEAQ. J gave up 4 bases and V 4 bases, and 9 bases lay outside the gene matches. The CDR3 DNA reads as TGTGCCAGCAGCTCTACTACAGGGGGAACATACGAGCAGTACTTC. As protein: CASSSTTGGTYEQYF.

The rearrangement uses TRBV6-2 or TRBV6-3 and TRBJ2-7; D gene unclear. The V end lost 5 bases, the J end lost 3 bases, and 11 bases lay between the germline ends. This CDR3 spans 13 amino acids. CDR1 and CDR2 (germline): MNHEY, SVGEGT. CDR3 residues: CASSTLSGYEQYF. The CDR3 coding sequence is TGTGCCAGCAGTACACTATCGGGCTACGAGCAGTACTTC.

The chain carries TRBV4-3 and TRBJ2-3; 10 positions agree with TRBD2. With V trimmed by 0 bases and J by 4 bases, 7 bases remained unmatched. CDR1 and CDR2 from the germline V gene are LGHNA and YSLEER. The CDR3 spans 17 residues. Here the CDR3 reads CASSQEITSGISDTQYF. The CDR3 DNA reads TGCGCCAGCAGCCAAGAAATAACTAGCGGGATCTCAGATACGCAGTATTTT.

This clone was observed once. V gene TRBV29-1 combines with J gene TRBJ1-2; 7 bases match TRBD1. With V trimmed by 3 bases and J by 6 bases, 10 bases remained unmatched. CDR1 is SQVTM and CDR2 is ANQGSEA in the germline V gene. The CDR3 runs 14 residues. CDR3 in DNA: TGCAGCGTTGACCAGAACAGGGGATCTCATGGCTACACCTTC. Encoded protein: CSVDQNRGSHGYTF.

This clone was observed a single time. The chain links TRBV9 to TRBJ2-1; possibly TRBD2 for D (7 bases). CDR1 and CDR2 (germline): SGDLS, YYNGEE. V dropped 3 bases and J dropped 13 bases, with 32 bases sitting between them. There are 18 residues in the CDR3. DNA for the CDR3: TGTGCCAGCAGCGAGGGGGGCGTTGCGGGGACTATACCCCACCCCCAGTTCTTC. It specifies CASSEGGVAGTIPHPQFF.

V and J are TRBV3-1 (or the pseudogene TRBV3-2) and TRBJ2-1; no definite D call. The germline V gene encodes CDR1 LGHDT and CDR2 YNNKEL (reference sequence). The V gene lost 1 base and the J gene lost 9 bases, with 10 bases spanning the gap. This CDR3 is built from 13 residues. CDR3: CASSQVEVGEQFF. The CDR3 DNA follows: TGTGCCAGCAGCCAAGTCGAGGTTGGTGAGCAGTTCTTC.

In this sample, this clone turned up once. V gene TRBV4-3 combines with J gene TRBJ2-3; 7 bases are a match to TRBD1. The V and J ends lost 0 bases and 0 bases, in that order; junction bases with no gene match: 6. Germline-derived CDR1 and CDR2 are LGHNA and YSLEER. The CDR3 is 17 residues long. This CDR3 is CASSQDPPGQSTDTQYF. In DNA form, the CDR3 reads TGCGCCAGCAGCCAAGATCCACCGGGACAGAGCACAGATACGCAGTATTTT.

This chain's CDR3 is CASSPTGGYTF. As DNA, the CDR3 is TGTGCCAGCAGCCCGACAGGAGGCTACACCTTC. The rearrangement links TRBV12-3 or TRBV12-4 to TRBJ1-2, with TRBD1 as a possible D gene (6 bases). The CDR3 spans 11 residues. Trimming cost V 6 bases and J 8 bases, with 10 bases left between them.

The CDR3 region has the DNA TGCGCCAGCAGCCAAACCAGTTTACCGTCCACTGAAGCTTTCTTT. Its translation is CASSQTSLPSTEAFF. The chain couples TRBV4-3 to TRBJ1-1; D unclear. Germline CDR1 reads LGHNA; CDR2 reads YSLEER. CDR3 size: 15 residues. Trimming took off 2 bases at V and 4 bases at J, with 14 bases between the two ends.

The chain couples TRBV6-5 to TRBJ1-1; 7 bases are a match to TRBD1. V was pared by 7 bases and J by 4 bases, with 6 bases of the junction left unmatched. This CDR3 is 13 amino acids long. In germline, CDR1 is MNHEY, CDR2 SVGAGI. The CDR3 reads CASTIQGTTEAFF. The CDR3 nucleotides read TGTGCCAGCACAATACAGGGGACCACTGAAGCTTTCTTT.

The rearrangement joins TRBV9 to TRBJ1-2; tentative D call: TRBD1 (5 bases). The V end lost 0 bases, the J end lost 6 bases, and 12 bases lay between the germline ends. This CDR3 contains 14 residues. CDR1 and CDR2 (germline): SGDLS, YYNGEE. The CDR3 protein is CASSVEGVLDGYTF. Written as DNA, the CDR3 is TGTGCCAGCAGCGTAGAAGGGGTTCTGGATGGCTACACCTTC.

This chain connects TRBV18 to TRBJ2-1; the match to TRBD1 covers 9 bases. Germline trimming cut 3 bases from V and 7 bases from J; bases unmatched to any gene: 4. This CDR3 has 14 residues. Per the germline V gene, CDR1 is KGHSH and CDR2 is LQKENI. This CDR3 reads CASSPPTGGNEQFF. DNA of the CDR3: TGTGCCAGCTCACCTCCGACAGGGGGGAATGAGCAGTTCTTC.

The chain uses TRBV9 and TRBJ2-2; a possible D gene is TRBD1 (5 bases). The CDR3 covers 17 residues. The V gene's germline CDR1 is SGDLS and CDR2 YYNGEE. Trimming removed 6 bases from V and 1 base from J, with 19 bases in between. The CDR3 bases are TGTGCCAGCACCACACTCAGGACACCCATGAACACCGGGGAGCTGTTTTTT. This encodes CASTTLRTPMNTGELFF. Full variable domain (outside the CDR3, taken from reference TRBV9 and TRBJ2-2): DSGVTQTPKHLITATGQRVTLRCSPRSGDLSVYWYQQSLDQGLQFLIQYYNGEERAKGNILERFSAQQFPDLHSELNLSSLELGDSALYFCASTTLRTPMNTGELFFGEGSRLTVL.

V and J are TRBV7-9 and TRBJ2-7; no definite D call. Trimming removed 1 base at V and 4 bases at J, with 26 bases between. CDR1 and CDR2 from the germline V gene are SEHNR and FQNEAQ (reference sequence). This CDR3 comprises 19 residues. The CDR3 is CASSLVAVPATPFFYEQYF. The CDR3 DNA sequence: TGTGCCAGCAGCTTAGTGGCGGTCCCCGCAACGCCGTTCTTTTACGAGCAGTACTTC.

This chain connects TRBV25-1 to TRBJ2-7; D may be TRBD2 (6 bases). CDR1 and CDR2 (germline): MGHDK, SYGVNS. Between the trimmed V and J ends, which lost 2 bases and 6 bases, there was a span of 14 bases. This CDR3 spans 14 amino acids. CDR3 sequence (DNA): TGTGCCAGCAGTGAAAACCCGTGGGGAGGCGAGCAGTACTTC. Translated, it gives CASSENPWGGEQYF.

The chain is built from TRBV30 and TRBJ2-7, with D hard to call. CDR1 is GTSNPN, CDR2 SVGIG, per germline (reference sequence). Trimming cost V 0 bases and J 4 bases, with 7 bases left between them. The CDR3 length is 12 residues. Here the CDR3 reads CAWSVSPYEQYF. DNA of the CDR3: TGTGCCTGGAGTGTATCTCCGTACGAGCAGTACTTC.

The J gene is TRBJ2-5, the V gene TRBV28; D ambiguous. Germline V lookup: CDR1 MDHEN, CDR2 SYDVKM. The CDR3 extends over 13 amino acids. Trimming removed 5 bases at V and 3 bases at J, with 10 bases between. CDR3 residues: CASSPDLEETQYF. CDR3 nucleotide sequence: TGTGCCAGCAGTCCCGACTTGGAAGAGACCCAGTACTTC. Drawing the rest from reference TRBV28 and TRBJ2-5, the complete variable domain is DVKVTQSSRYLVKRTGEKVFLECVQDMDHENMFWYRQDPGLGLRLIYFSYDVKMKEKGDIPEGYSVSREKKERFSLILESASTNQTSMYLCASSPDLEETQYFGPGTRLLVL.

The rearrangement uses TRBV27 and TRBJ2-7; D is possibly TRBD1 (6 bases). V lost 1 base to trimming and J lost 1 base, with 11 bases between them. The CDR3 length is 15 residues. Germline CDR1 MNHEY, CDR2 SMNVEV (reference sequence). The CDR3 DNA follows: TGTGCCAGCAGTTTATTCGGGCAGGGGTCCTACGAGCAGTACTTC. Protein sequence: CASSLFGQGSYEQYF.

V and J are TRBV7-2 and TRBJ2-7; 10 bases line up with TRBD2. CDR3 length equals 17 residues. Trimming at V came to 2 bases and at J to 0 bases, leaving 7 bases not matched to a gene. Germline CDR1 and CDR2: SGHTA and FQGNSA. The CDR3 DNA follows: TGTGCCAGCAGCTTACAAGTTTCTAGCGGGAGCTCCTACGAGCAGTACTTC. Protein product: CASSLQVSSGSSYEQYF.

The J gene is TRBJ1-1, the V gene TRBV18; D is uncertain. CDR3 length equals 16 residues. V lost 0 bases and J 0 bases, leaving 11 bases between the germline ends. Germline V lookup: CDR1 KGHSH, CDR2 LQKENI. The CDR3 sequence is CASSPPGVMMNTEAFF. The CDR3 DNA reads TGTGCCAGCTCACCACCCGGGGTTATGATGAACACTGAAGCTTTCTTT.